The entry that follows covers one T cell receptor (beta chain) sequence. Its matching antigen is unknown. Unmatched junction bases numbered 2, after V lost 4 bases and J lost 2 bases. CDR3 size: 15 residues. Per the germline V gene, CDR1 is LGHNT and CDR2 is FRNRAP. The record originates from a study of cytomegalovirus exposure and HLA in healthy donors. General observations from the study: A later analysis showed TCR association rates differing by HLA locus, peaking at DRB1 and lowest at HLA-C. TRBV6-2, TRBV6-3 and some other V segments were excluded as indistinguishable. According to the study, 150 to 200 TCR beta chains were cytomegalovirus-associated.

60 Vbeta and 13 Jbeta primers were used in PCR. The data were produced by immunoSEQ multiplex PCR, yet TCRdb's version contains in-frame clones alone and is incomplete. This sample carries some 90,000 clones, 60% to 80% of them seen once, and the ten largest clones take 2% to 2.5%. Sequenced material: PBMCs. The sequence came from a boy younger than 18 in good health and CMV-seronegative. The rearrangement uses TRBV12-5 and TRBJ2-3; 11 bases are a match to TRBD1. For the CDR3, the DNA is TGTGCTAGTGGTTCGGGACAGGGGGACACAGATACGCAGTATTTT. Its protein product is CASGSGQGDTDTQYF.